The 19 T cell receptor beta chains reported below all come from one sample, sequenced in a study of T cells in Graves' hyperthyroidism and ophthalmopathy. RNA transcripts gave rise to amplified TCR beta CDR3 regions. The study used the HTBI primer set for a first-round RT-PCR of the TCR CDR3. MiXCR, applied by TCRdb to the multiplex PCR reads, yields one record per CDR3 protein. The sample lists 700,000 to 850,000 distinct CDR3 sequences; approximately 40% were seen once. Sample: blood. These receptors were obtained from a woman aged 35 to 49 with Graves' hyperthyroidism.

V and J are TRBV10-3 and TRBJ2-5, with D possibly TRBD1 on 5 matching bases. In germline, CDR1 is ENHRY, CDR2 SYGVKD. CDR3 length: 15 residues. The V and J ends lost 8 bases and 1 base respectively, with 17 bases between them. Here the CDR3 DNA reads TGTGCCATCGGTCTGGGGCAGTTGGGCCAAGAGACCCAGTACTTC. This codes for CAIGLGQLGQETQYF.

This clonotype was recorded many times. The V gene is TRBV9, the J gene TRBJ2-5; 7 bases fit TRBD1. Trimming cost V 5 bases and J 1 base; bases outside gene matches: 5. CDR1 and CDR2 from the germline V gene are SGDLS and YYNGEE. The CDR3 runs to 14 residues. CDR3 sequence (DNA): TGTGCCAGCAGTCGGACAGGTAGCCAAGAGACCCAGTACTTC. Encoded protein: CASSRTGSQETQYF. Full variable domain (remainder filled in from reference TRBV9 and TRBJ2-5): DSGVTQTPKHLITATGQRVTLRCSPRSGDLSVYWYQQSLDQGLQFLIQYYNGEERAKGNILERFSAQQFPDLHSELNLSSLELGDSALYFCASSRTGSQETQYFGPGTRLLVL.

This clonotype was detected once. Just one base apart from a much larger clone, this may be a read error. The genes are TRBV2 and TRBJ1-2; D gene unclear. CDR1 SNHLY and CDR2 FYNNEI come from the germline V gene. This CDR3 is 14 amino acids long. Trimming removed 9 bases at V and 5 bases at J, with 19 bases between. The CDR3 nucleotides are TGTGCCAGAAGCCCTCAGACACTGTATTATGGCTACACCTTC. Protein product: CARSPQTLYYGYTF.

This clonotype was found many times. This chain joins TRBV19 and TRBJ2-7; 8 bases match TRBD1. Germline assignment: CDR1 LNHDA and CDR2 SQIVND (reference sequence). CDR3 length: 14 residues. Trimming removed 3 bases from V and 4 bases from J; junction bases left unmatched: 5. The CDR3 sequence: CASSIAGQGYEQYF. Here the CDR3 DNA reads TGTGCCAGTAGTATTGCCGGACAGGGTTACGAGCAGTACTTC. Full variable domain (outside the CDR3, taken from reference TRBV19 and TRBJ2-7): DGGITQSPKYLFRKEGQNVTLSCEQNLNHDAMYWYRQDPGQGLRLIYYSQIVNDFQKGDIAEGYSVSREKKESFPLTVTSAQKNPTAFYLCASSIAGQGYEQYFGPGTRLTVT.

V and J are TRBV4-3 and TRBJ1-6; D call uncertain. V was trimmed by 4 bases and J by 7 bases, leaving 8 bases between them. The CDR3 is 13 amino acids. From germline, CDR1 is LGHNA and CDR2 YSLEER. For the CDR3, the DNA is TGCGCCAGCAGCCCCGAGAGGAATTCACCCCTCCACTTT. Its translation: CASSPERNSPLHF.

In its sample, this clonotype was seen many times. The V gene is TRBV20-1, the J gene TRBJ1-5, with D unresolved. V dropped 2 bases and J dropped 5 bases, with 16 bases sitting between them. The length of the CDR3 is 15 residues. Germline V gives CDR1 DFQATT, CDR2 SNEGSKA (reference sequence). The CDR3 DNA reads TGCAGTGCTAGACCCGAAGGTTCCCTCGATCAGCCCCAGCATTTT. Its protein is CSARPEGSLDQPQHF.

The rearrangement uses TRBV4-1 and TRBJ2-2; D may correspond to TRBD1 or TRBD2 (5 bases each). Germline V gives CDR1 MGHRA, CDR2 YSYEKL. CDR3 length: 16 residues. The V and J ends lost 0 bases and 5 bases respectively, with 13 bases between them. CDR3: CASSQDRGDWTGELFF. DNA for the CDR3: TGCGCCAGCAGCCAAGATCGAGGGGATTGGACCGGGGAGCTGTTTTTT.

Ten or more counts support this clonotype. This sequence joins TRBV19 and TRBJ2-7; weak D call: TRBD1 (6 bases). The CDR3 loop spans 17 amino acids. The germline gives CDR1 LNHDA, CDR2 SQIVND (reference sequence). V gave up 3 bases and J gave up 7 bases, with 25 bases separating them. CDR3 DNA: TGTGCCAGTAGTATTTTCACAGGGACGGATCCTCCTCGTGAGCAGTACTTC. Amino acid sequence: CASSIFTGTDPPREQYF.

The table lists this clonotype with many counts. The V gene is TRBV24-1, the J gene TRBJ2-7; the match to TRBD1 covers 11 bases. The CDR3 runs to 15 residues. Germline V CDR1 and CDR2: KGHDR, SFDVKD. The V segment lost 5 bases and the J segment 3 bases; nucleotides outside the gene matches: 5. Written as DNA, the CDR3 is TGTGCCACCAGTGCCCGGGGACAGGGGGACTACGAGCAGTACTTC. It is translated as CATSARGQGDYEQYF.

This clonotype was picked up many times. The chain employs TRBV12-3 or TRBV12-4 and TRBJ2-5; 7 nucleotides agree with TRBD1. The CDR3 is 14 amino acids. With 5 bases clipped from V and 3 bases from J, the junction kept 6 bases outside the gene matches. CDR3 amino acids: CASSPRDREETQYF. CDR3 bases: TGTGCCAGCAGTCCAAGGGACAGAGAAGAGACCCAGTACTTC.

There are a few counts of this clonotype. In DNA, the CDR3 is TGCAGCGTTGGCGAGACACCCTGGGATGAGCAGTTCTTC. Translated: CSVGETPWDEQFF. V usage is TRBV29-1 and J usage is TRBJ2-1; no definite D call. This CDR3 has 13 amino acids. The germline CDR1 and CDR2 sequences are SQVTM and ANQGSEA. Trimming left V 4 bases short and J 8 bases short, with 15 bases between.

Many counts were recorded for this clonotype. This chain connects TRBV6-6 to TRBJ1-2; D uncertain. The germline V gene encodes CDR1 MNHNY and CDR2 SVGAGI (reference sequence). V was cut by 4 bases and J by 0 bases, with 12 bases left in between. This CDR3 contains 15 residues. The CDR3 DNA follows: TGTGCCAGCAGTTCGGTGGGCGAGGCTAACTATGGCTACACCTTC. Translating it yields CASSSVGEANYGYTF.

This clonotype has ten or more counts. The chain combines TRBV12-3 or TRBV12-4 with TRBJ1-5; D might be TRBD1 (6 bases). The CDR3 has 12 residues. Trimming shortened V by 5 bases and J by 8 bases, and 10 bases separated the two germline ends. Here the CDR3 DNA reads TGTGCCAGCAGTCCACAGGGCAAGCCCCAGCATTTT. It encodes CASSPQGKPQHF.

This clonotype came up a few times. V is TRBV6-5 and J is TRBJ1-6, with D perhaps TRBD1 (6 bases). The CDR3 is made up of 13 amino acids. CDR1 is MNHEY and CDR2 is SVGAGI in the germline V gene. V was shortened by 6 bases and J by 7 bases, with 10 bases between the two germline ends. Here the CDR3 DNA reads TGTGCCAGCAGAGATGGACAGAATTCACCCCTCCACTTT. Translation gives CASRDGQNSPLHF.

The table lists this clonotype with many counts. The chain has TRBV19 and TRBJ2-6, with D uncertain. The CDR3 sequence is 15 residues long. V lost 2 bases, J lost 0 bases, and 5 bases lay in between. Per the germline V gene, CDR1 is LNHDA and CDR2 is SQIVND (reference sequence). In DNA form, the CDR3 reads TGTGCCAGTAGTATACCGATCTCTGGGGCCAACGTCCTGACTTTC. It is translated as CASSIPISGANVLTF.

This clonotype was seen repeatedly, ten times or more. The chain employs TRBV5-5 and TRBJ1-1; D unclear. CDR1 and CDR2 from the germline V gene are SGHKS and YYEKEE (reference sequence). Trimming shortened V by 3 bases and J by 3 bases, and 6 bases separated the two germline ends. The CDR3 consists of 12 residues. The DNA of the CDR3 is TGTGCCAGCAGCTCCCGCTACACTGAAGCTTTCTTT. Protein sequence: CASSSRYTEAFF.

The J gene is TRBJ1-5, the V gene TRBV29-1, with 7 bases identical to TRBD1. With 8 bases clipped from V and 2 bases from J, the junction kept 9 bases outside the gene matches. The germline gives CDR1 SQVTM, CDR2 ANQGSEA. The CDR3 runs 14 residues. The CDR3 bases are TGCAGCTACTCCGACAGGGTGGGCAATCAGCCCCAGCATTTT. Translated: CSYSDRVGNQPQHF. Full variable domain (outside the CDR3, taken from reference TRBV29-1 and TRBJ1-5): SAVISQKPSRDICQRGTSLTIQCQVDSQVTMMFWYRQQPGQSLTLIATANQGSEATYESGFVIDKFPISRPNLTFSTLTVSNMSPEDSSIYLCSYSDRVGNQPQHFGDGTRLSIL.

With regard to this clonotype: The junction departs from the called germline gene at one end, perhaps through a read error. The chain has TRBV5-1 and TRBJ2-2, with 9 nucleotides matching TRBD1. Germline assignment: CDR1 SGHRS and CDR2 YFSETQ. The CDR3 sequence is 16 residues long. The CDR3 here is CASSPTGGGNTGELFF. The CDR3 DNA is TGTGCCAGCAGCCCAACAGGGGGCGGGAACACCGGGGAGCTGTTTTTT. Full variable domain (rest looked up from reference TRBV5-1 and TRBJ2-2): KAGVTQTPRYLIKTRGQQVTLSCSPISGHRSVSWYQQTPGQGLQFLFEYFSETQRNKGNFPGRFSGRQFSNSRSEMNVSTLELGDSALYLCASSPTGGGNTGELFFGEGSRLTVL.

This chain links TRBV6-6 with TRBJ1-6; D gene uncertain. The V and J ends lost 7 bases and 7 bases respectively, with 17 bases between them. Germline V CDR1 and CDR2: MNHNY, SVGAGI (reference sequence). The CDR3 is 15 residues long. CDR3 in DNA: TGTGCCAGCACCCCAGCCCGGGGAGAGAATTCACCCCTCCACTTT. It encodes CASTPARGENSPLHF.